The text below deals with one TCR beta chain. Its antigen is as yet unknown. There are 14 residues in the CDR3. The V gene's germline CDR1 is MNHEY and CDR2 SVGAGI. Germline trimming cut 6 bases from V and 0 bases from J; bases unmatched to any gene: 2. The sample belongs to a study of T cell responses to AZD1222 COVID-19 vaccine. Study-level results: Seropositive status at baseline applied to only 5 or 6 AZD1222 recipients. The donors showed a predominance of white British ancestry and of females, with possible underestimation of clonal diversity.

TCRdb's copy holds only in-frame clones and misses some; the assay was immunoSEQ multiplex PCR. The table lists some 160,000 clones, around 88% of them singletons, with approximately 0.97% in the top ten. This TCR was recovered from an adult who received the AZD1222 COVID-19 vaccine. The specimen comprised peripheral blood, sampled 28 days after the second AZD1222 dose. The V call is TRBV6-5, the J call TRBJ1-5, with 7 bases matching TRBD1. CDR3 coding DNA: TGTGCCAGCAGGACAGGGCATAGCAATCAGCCCCAGCATTTT. This sequence encodes CASRTGHSNQPQHF.